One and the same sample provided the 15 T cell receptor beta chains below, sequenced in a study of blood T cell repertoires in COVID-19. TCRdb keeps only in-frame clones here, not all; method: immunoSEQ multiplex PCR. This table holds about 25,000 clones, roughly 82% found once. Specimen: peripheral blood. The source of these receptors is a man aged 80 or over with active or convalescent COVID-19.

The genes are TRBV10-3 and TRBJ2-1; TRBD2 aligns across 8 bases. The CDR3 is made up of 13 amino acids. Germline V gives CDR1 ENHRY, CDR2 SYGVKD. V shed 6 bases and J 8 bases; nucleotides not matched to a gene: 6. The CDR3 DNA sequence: TGTGCCATCAGGCGGGAGGAAGCGGATGAGCAGTTCTTC. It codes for CAIRREEADEQFF.

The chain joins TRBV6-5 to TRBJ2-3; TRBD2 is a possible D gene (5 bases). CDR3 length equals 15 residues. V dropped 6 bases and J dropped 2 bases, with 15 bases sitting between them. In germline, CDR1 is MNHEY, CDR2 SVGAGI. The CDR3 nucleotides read TGTGCCAGCAGAGGAGGACTGGCCTACACAGATACGCAGTATTTT. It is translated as CASRGGLAYTDTQYF.

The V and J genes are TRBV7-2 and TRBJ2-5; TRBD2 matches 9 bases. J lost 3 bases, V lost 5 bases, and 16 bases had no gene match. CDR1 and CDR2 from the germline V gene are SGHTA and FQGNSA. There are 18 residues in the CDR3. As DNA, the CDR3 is TGTGCCAGCAGCCCTGGAGGTTGGGCGGGGGGGGCCGAAGAGACCCAGTACTTC. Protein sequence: CASSPGGWAGGAEETQYF.

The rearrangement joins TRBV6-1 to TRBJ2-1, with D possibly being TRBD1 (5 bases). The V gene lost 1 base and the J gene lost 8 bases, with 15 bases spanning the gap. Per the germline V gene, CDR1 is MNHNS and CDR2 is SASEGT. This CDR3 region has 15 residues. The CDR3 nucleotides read TGTGCCAGCAGTGAAGAGGGTCAGGGTAGGGATGAGCAGTTCTTC. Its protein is CASSEEGQGRDEQFF.

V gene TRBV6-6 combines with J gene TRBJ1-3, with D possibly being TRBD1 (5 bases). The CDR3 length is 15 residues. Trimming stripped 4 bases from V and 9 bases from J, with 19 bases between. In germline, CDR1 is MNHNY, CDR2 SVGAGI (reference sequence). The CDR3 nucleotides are TGTGCCAGCAGTTCCGGGGGGGTCTTCGGAGGCACCATATATTTT. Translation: CASSSGGVFGGTIYF.

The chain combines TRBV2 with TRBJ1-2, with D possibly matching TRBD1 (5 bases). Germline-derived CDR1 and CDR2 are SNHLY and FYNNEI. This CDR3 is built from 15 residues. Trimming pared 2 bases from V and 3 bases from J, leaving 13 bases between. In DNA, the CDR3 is TGTGCCAGCAGTGAATTGAGGGGAGGGGACTATGGCTACACCTTC. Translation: CASSELRGGDYGYTF.

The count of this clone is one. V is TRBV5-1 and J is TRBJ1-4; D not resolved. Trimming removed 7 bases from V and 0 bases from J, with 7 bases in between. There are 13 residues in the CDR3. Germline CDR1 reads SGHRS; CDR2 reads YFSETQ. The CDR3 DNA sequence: TGCGCCAGCTGTGAGGCAACTAATGAAAAACTGTTTTTT. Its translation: CASCEATNEKLFF.

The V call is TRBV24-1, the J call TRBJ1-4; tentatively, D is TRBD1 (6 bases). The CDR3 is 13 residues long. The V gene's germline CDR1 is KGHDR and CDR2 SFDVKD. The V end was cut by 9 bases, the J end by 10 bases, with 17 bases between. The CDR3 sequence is CATAEGVGGKLFF. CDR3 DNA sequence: TGTGCCACCGCCGAGGGGGTAGGGGGAAAACTGTTTTTT.

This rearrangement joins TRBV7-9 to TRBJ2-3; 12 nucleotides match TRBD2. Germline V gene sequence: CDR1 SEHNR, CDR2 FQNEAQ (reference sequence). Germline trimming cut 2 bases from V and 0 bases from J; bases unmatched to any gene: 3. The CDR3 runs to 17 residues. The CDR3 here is CASSLMGLAGSTDTQYF. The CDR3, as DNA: TGTGCCAGCAGCTTAATGGGACTAGCGGGTAGCACAGATACGCAGTATTTT.

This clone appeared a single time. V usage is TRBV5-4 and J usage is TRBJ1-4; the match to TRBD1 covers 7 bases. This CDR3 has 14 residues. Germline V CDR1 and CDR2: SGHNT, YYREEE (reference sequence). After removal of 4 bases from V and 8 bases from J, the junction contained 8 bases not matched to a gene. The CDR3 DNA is TGTGCCAGCAGCGGGGGACAGTTAAAGGAAAAACTGTTTTTT. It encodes CASSGGQLKEKLFF.

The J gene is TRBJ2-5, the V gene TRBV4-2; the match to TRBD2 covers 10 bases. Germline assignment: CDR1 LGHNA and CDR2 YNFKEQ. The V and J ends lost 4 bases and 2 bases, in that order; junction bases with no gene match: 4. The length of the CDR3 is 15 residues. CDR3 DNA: TGTGCCAGCAGCCCGGGACTAGCGAAACAAGAGACCCAGTACTTC. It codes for CASSPGLAKQETQYF.

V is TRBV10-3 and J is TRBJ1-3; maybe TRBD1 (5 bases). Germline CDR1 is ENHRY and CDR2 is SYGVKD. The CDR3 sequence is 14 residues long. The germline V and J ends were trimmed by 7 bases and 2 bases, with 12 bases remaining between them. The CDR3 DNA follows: TGTGCCATCACACCGGGGGGTACTGGAAACACCATATATTTT. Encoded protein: CAITPGGTGNTIYF.

The CDR3 DNA follows: TGTGCCATCAGTTCAGGGAATAGCAATCAGCCCCAGCATTTT. As protein: CAISSGNSNQPQHF. This rearrangement joins TRBV10-3 to TRBJ1-5; D perhaps matches TRBD1 (5 bases). The CDR3 spans 14 residues. V gave up 5 bases and J gave up 0 bases, with 8 bases separating them. The germline V gene encodes CDR1 ENHRY and CDR2 SYGVKD.

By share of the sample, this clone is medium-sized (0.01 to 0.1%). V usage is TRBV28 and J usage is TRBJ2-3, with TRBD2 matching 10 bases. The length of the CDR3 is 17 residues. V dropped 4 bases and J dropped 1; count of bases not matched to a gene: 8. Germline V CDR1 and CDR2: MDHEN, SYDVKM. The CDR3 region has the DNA TGTGCCAGCAGTTCCCTCCTAGCGGGGGAAGGCACAGATACGCAGTATTTT. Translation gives CASSSLLAGEGTDTQYF.

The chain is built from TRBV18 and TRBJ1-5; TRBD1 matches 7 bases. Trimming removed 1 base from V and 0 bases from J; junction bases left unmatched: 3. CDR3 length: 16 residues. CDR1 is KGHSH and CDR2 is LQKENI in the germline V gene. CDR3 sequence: CASSPRDRYSNQPQHF. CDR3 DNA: TGTGCCAGCTCACCACGGGACAGATATAGCAATCAGCCCCAGCATTTT.